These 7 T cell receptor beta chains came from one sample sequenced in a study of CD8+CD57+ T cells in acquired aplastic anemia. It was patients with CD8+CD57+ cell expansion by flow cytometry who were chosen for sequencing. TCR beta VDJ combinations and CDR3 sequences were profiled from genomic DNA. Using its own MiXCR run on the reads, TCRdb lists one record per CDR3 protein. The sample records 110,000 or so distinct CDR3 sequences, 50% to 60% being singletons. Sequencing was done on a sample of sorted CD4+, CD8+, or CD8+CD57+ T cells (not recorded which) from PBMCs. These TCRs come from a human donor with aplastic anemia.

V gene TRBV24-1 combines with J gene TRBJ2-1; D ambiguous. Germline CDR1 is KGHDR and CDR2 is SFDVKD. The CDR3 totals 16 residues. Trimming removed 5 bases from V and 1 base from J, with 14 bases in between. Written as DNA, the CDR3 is TGTGCCACCAGTGCTCCTGCAGGTCGGTCCTACAATGAGCAGTTCTTC. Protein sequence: CATSAPAGRSYNEQFF.

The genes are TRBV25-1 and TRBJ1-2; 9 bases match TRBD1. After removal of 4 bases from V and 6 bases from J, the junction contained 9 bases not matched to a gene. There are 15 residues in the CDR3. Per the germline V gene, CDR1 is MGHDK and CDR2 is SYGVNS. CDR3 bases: TGTGCCAGCAGTGGGGGGACAGGGAGTATAAATGGCTACACCTTC. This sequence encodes CASSGGTGSINGYTF.

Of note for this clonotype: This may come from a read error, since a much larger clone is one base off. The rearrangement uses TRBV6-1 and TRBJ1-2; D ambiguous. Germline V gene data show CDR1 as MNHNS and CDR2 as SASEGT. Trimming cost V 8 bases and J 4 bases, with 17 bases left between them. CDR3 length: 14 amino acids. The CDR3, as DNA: TGTGCCAGCGCCTCACGGGAGCTATTCTATGGCTACACCTTC. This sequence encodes CASASRELFYGYTF.

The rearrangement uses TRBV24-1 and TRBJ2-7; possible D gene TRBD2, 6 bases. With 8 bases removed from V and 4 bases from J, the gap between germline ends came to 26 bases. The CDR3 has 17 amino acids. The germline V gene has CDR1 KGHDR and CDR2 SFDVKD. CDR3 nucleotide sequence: TGTGCCACCAACGGGGGAGATGGACAAGAAAATGGGTACGAGCAGTACTTC. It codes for CATNGGDGQENGYEQYF.

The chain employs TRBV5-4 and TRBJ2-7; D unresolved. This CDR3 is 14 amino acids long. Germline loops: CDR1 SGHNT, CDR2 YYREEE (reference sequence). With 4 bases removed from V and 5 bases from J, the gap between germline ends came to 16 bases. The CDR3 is CASSPTLAGHEQYF. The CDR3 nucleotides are TGTGCCAGCAGCCCGACGTTAGCTGGCCACGAGCAGTACTTC.

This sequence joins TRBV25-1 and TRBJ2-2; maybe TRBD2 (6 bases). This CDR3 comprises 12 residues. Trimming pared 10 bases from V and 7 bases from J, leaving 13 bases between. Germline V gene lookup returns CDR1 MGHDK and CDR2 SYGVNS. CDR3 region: CATHSGSGELFF. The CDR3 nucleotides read TGTGCCACCCATTCCGGGAGCGGGGAGCTGTTTTTT.

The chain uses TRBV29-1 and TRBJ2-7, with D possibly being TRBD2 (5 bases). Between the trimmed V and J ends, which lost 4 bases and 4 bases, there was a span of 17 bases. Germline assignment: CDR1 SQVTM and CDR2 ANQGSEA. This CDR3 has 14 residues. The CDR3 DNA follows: TGCAGCGTTGGGTTCGGCAGCGGAGGATACGAGCAGTACTTC. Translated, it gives CSVGFGSGGYEQYF.